This entry concerns a single T cell receptor beta chain. The sample originates from a study of blood T cell repertoires in COVID-19. Study background: From the United States, Italy and Spain came samples of acute and convalescent COVID-19. Nucleic acid was either cDNA or gDNA, and it came from T cells, B-cell-depleted T cells, or PBMCs.

Original methodology: Scientists estimated how many nucleated cells there were by amplifying reference gene primers. Assay used: immunoSEQ multiplex PCR; TCRdb lists only in-frame clones, some missing. V and J calls and clone size follow that table, whereas D and trimming were derived from the DNA. The sample includes 180,000 or so clones, 86% of them seen just once. This receptor was obtained from a man in his fifties or sixties with acute or convalescent COVID-19. Sequenced material: peripheral blood.

CDR3 nucleotide sequence: TGTGCCTGGAACAGGGCTAACTATGGCTACACCTTC. It yields the protein CAWNRANYGYTF. The V and J genes are TRBV30 and TRBJ1-2, with a possible D match to TRBD1 (6 bases). Trimming removed 4 bases from V and 0 bases from J, with 6 bases in between. This CDR3 has 12 residues. Germline assignment: CDR1 GTSNPN and CDR2 SVGIG (reference sequence).